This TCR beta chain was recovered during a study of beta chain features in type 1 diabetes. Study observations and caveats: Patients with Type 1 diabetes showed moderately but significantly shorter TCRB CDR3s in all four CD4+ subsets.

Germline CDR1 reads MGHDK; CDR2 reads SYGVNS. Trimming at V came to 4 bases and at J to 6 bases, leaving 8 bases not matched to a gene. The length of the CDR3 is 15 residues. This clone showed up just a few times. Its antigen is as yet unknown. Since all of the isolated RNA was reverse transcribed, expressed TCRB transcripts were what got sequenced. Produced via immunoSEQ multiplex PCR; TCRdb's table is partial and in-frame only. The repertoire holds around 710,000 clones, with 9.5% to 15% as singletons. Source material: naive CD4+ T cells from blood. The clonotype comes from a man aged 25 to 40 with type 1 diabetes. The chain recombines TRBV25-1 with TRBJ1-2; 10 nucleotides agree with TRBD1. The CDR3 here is CASSADMTGGDGYTF. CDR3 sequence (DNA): TGTGCCAGCAGTGCTGACATGACAGGGGGCGATGGCTACACCTTC.